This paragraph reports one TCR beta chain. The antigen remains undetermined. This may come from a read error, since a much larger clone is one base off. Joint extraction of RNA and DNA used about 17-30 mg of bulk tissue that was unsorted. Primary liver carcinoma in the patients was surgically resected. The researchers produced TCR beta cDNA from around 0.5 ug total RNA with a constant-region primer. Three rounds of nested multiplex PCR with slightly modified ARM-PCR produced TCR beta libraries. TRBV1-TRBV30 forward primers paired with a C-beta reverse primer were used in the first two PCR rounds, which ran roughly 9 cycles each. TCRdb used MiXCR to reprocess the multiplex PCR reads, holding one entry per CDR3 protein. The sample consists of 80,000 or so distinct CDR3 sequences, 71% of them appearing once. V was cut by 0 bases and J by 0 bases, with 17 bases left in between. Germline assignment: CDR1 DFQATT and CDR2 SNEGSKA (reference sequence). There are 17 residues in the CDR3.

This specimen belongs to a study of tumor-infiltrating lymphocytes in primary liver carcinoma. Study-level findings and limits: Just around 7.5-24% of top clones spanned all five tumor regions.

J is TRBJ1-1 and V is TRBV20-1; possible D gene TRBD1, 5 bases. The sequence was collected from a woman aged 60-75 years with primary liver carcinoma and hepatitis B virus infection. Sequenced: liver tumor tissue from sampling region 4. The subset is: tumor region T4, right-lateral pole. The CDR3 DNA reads TGCAGTGCTAGAGATTCCTCAACTGGGACCATGAACACTGAAGCTTTCTTT. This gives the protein CSARDSSTGTMNTEAFF.